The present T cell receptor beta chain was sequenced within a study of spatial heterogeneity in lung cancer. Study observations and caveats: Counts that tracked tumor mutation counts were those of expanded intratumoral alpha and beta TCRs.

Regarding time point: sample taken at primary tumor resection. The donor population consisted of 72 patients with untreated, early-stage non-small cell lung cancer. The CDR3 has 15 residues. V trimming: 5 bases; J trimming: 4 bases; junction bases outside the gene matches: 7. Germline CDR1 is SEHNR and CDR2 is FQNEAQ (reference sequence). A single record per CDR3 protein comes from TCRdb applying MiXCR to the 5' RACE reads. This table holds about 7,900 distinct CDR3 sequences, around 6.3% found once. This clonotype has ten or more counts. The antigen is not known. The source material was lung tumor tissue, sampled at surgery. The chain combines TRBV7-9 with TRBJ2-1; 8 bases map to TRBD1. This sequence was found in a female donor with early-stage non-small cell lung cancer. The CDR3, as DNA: TGTGCCAGCAGCATTAGACAGGGGACTTACAATGAGCAGTTCTTC. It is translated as CASSIRQGTYNEQFF.